The T cell receptor beta chain under discussion was sequenced for a study of blood T cell repertoires in COVID-19. Enrolled through a virtual design, the participants were between 18 and 89 years of age and came from some 26 US areas. Measured with immunoSEQ multiplex PCR; TCRdb has only the in-frame clones, and not every one. Among some 130,000 clones listed, 75% to 90% were seen once. Trimming stripped 5 bases from V and 3 bases from J, with 17 bases between. Germline CDR1 and CDR2: SGHVS and FQNEAQ. This CDR3 region has 16 residues. The rearrangement links TRBV7-8 to TRBJ2-1; tentative D call: TRBD2 (5 bases). The receptor was derived from a man aged 50-60 years who had recovered from COVID-19. Sequenced sample: PBMCs or T cells enriched from blood (not recorded which). The CDR3 loop is CASSPLGRGLYNEQFF. CDR3 coding DNA: TGTGCCAGCAGCCCCCTAGGGAGAGGACTCTACAATGAGCAGTTCTTC.